The 27 T cell receptor beta chains reported below all come from one sample, sequenced in a study of T cell changes during pregnancy in multiple sclerosis (dated by TCRdb to between 2019 and 2020). The receptor library was made with the immunoSEQ multiplex PCR assay. TCRdb retrieved this table from immuneACCESS and kept in-frame rearrangements only. Not all clones are present; in checked studies, unresolved V genes account for under half, and no reason is known for the remainder. For this sample the table gives 65,000 to 70,000 clones, of which 80% to 95% were detected only once. Approximately 2.5% of the sample is held by the ten biggest clonotypes. The sequencing here drew on peripheral blood, taken in the first trimester of pregnancy. These receptors all come from a female donor with multiple sclerosis, enrolled in a pregnancy study.

The V call is TRBV5-1, the J call TRBJ1-1; 9 nucleotides match TRBD1. This CDR3 comprises 14 residues. Germline V gene lookup returns CDR1 SGHRS and CDR2 YFSETQ. The ends lost 3 bases at V and 4 bases at J; junction bases unmatched: 4. The CDR3 region is CASSSDRGGTEAFF. The CDR3 nucleotides are TGCGCCAGCAGCTCGGACAGGGGAGGCACTGAAGCTTTCTTT.

V is TRBV30 and J is TRBJ1-2; weak D call: TRBD1 (5 bases). The germline V and J ends were trimmed by 0 bases and 5 bases, with 10 bases remaining between them. CDR1 and CDR2 (germline): GTSNPN, SVGIG (reference sequence). This CDR3 is 13 amino acids long. Written as DNA, the CDR3 is TGTGCCTGGAGTGTCAGGGCTTTATATGGCTACACCTTC. It is translated as CAWSVRALYGYTF.

This rearrangement joins TRBV2 to TRBJ2-1, with 9 bases lining up with TRBD2. CDR1 and CDR2 (germline): SNHLY, FYNNEI. The CDR3 extends over 15 amino acids. V lost 3 bases and J lost 7; bases outside the gene matches: 7. CDR3 DNA: TGTGCCAGCAGTGATTTGCGGGAGGGCCGGAATGAGCAGTTCTTC. Its protein product is CASSDLREGRNEQFF.

This rearrangement joins TRBV30 to TRBJ2-1, with 8 bases identical to TRBD2. V trimming: 5 bases; J trimming: 4 bases; junction bases outside the gene matches: 13. In germline, CDR1 is GTSNPN, CDR2 SVGIG (reference sequence). CDR3 length: 16 amino acids. The CDR3 DNA follows: TGTGCCTGGTCTTCAGGCAGGAGCGGGAGATACAATGAGCAGTTCTTC. It codes for CAWSSGRSGRYNEQFF.

The chain uses TRBV5-4 and TRBJ2-3, with 11 positions matching TRBD2. This CDR3 spans 18 amino acids. CDR1 SGHNT and CDR2 YYREEE come from the germline V gene (reference sequence). Germline trimming cut 2 bases from V and 0 bases from J; bases unmatched to any gene: 8. CDR3 in DNA: TGTGCCAGCAGCTTTAAGTCGGGACTAGCGGACAGCACAGATACGCAGTATTTT. Translated: CASSFKSGLADSTDTQYF.

The gene calls are TRBV6-5 and TRBJ1-1, with D maybe TRBD1 (5 bases). CDR1 is MNHEY, CDR2 SVGAGI, per germline. Trimming cost V 5 bases and J 7 bases, with 11 bases left between them. The CDR3 extends over 12 amino acids. DNA of the CDR3: TGTGCCAGCAGTCATAGGGGTGGTGAAGCTTTCTTT. Residues: CASSHRGGEAFF.

This sequence joins TRBV7-9 and TRBJ1-1; no reliable D call. Germline values: CDR1 SEHNR, CDR2 FQNEAQ (reference sequence). CDR3 length: 14 residues. The V gene lost 1 base and the J gene lost 2 bases, with 8 bases spanning the gap. This CDR3 is CASSLDGSNTEAFF. The CDR3 coding sequence is TGTGCCAGCAGCTTAGACGGGAGCAACACTGAAGCTTTCTTT.

The chain has TRBV11-2 and TRBJ2-3, with D perhaps matching TRBD2 (7 bases). Germline V gene sequence: CDR1 SGHAT, CDR2 FQNNGV. The V gene lost 3 bases and the J gene lost 0 bases, with 10 bases spanning the gap. CDR3 length: 15 amino acids. CDR3 coding DNA: TGTGCCAGCAGCTTTCGGGGGGCAAGCACAGATACGCAGTATTTT. Translated, it gives CASSFRGASTDTQYF.

The V gene is TRBV28, the J gene TRBJ1-1; D is ambiguous. This CDR3 spans 12 amino acids. V was trimmed by 6 bases and J by 6 bases, leaving 11 bases between them. CDR1 is MDHEN and CDR2 is SYDVKM in the germline V gene. CDR3 residues: CASSRAGAEAFF. As DNA, the CDR3 is TGTGCCAGCAGCCGTGCGGGCGCTGAAGCTTTCTTT.

The genes are TRBV9 and TRBJ1-6, with D possibly being TRBD1 (6 bases). The V gene lost 1 base and the J gene lost 9 bases, with 8 bases spanning the gap. CDR1 is SGDLS and CDR2 is YYNGEE in the germline V gene. This CDR3 spans 13 amino acids. The CDR3, as DNA: TGTGCCAGCAGCGTAAGGGGGGGTTCACCCCTCCACTTT. It encodes CASSVRGGSPLHF.

Only one count was recorded for this clone. The J gene is TRBJ2-1, the V gene TRBV5-4; 15 nucleotides line up with TRBD2. Germline lookup yields CDR1 SGHNT and CDR2 YYREEE (reference sequence). Trimming cost V 2 bases and J 8 bases; bases outside gene matches: 8. The CDR3 runs to 17 residues. The CDR3: CASSFRTSGGARDEQFF. CDR3 nucleotide sequence: TGTGCCAGCAGCTTCCGGACTAGCGGGGGGGCCAGGGATGAGCAGTTCTTC.

The gene calls are TRBV5-8 and TRBJ1-2; TRBD1 agrees at 7 bases. CDR3 length: 14 amino acids. CDR1 is SGHTS, CDR2 YDEGEE, per germline. After removal of 3 bases from V and 7 bases from J, the junction contained 9 bases not matched to a gene. This chain's CDR3 is CASSSTGQTGGYTF. The CDR3 nucleotides are TGTGCCAGCAGCTCGACAGGGCAAACGGGTGGCTACACCTTC.

This clone has a single count. The chain links TRBV6-1 to TRBJ1-2; no clear D gene. The CDR3 contains 13 residues. CDR1 is MNHNS and CDR2 is SASEGT in the germline V gene. The V end was cut by 10 bases, the J end by 1 base, with 13 bases between. CDR3 residues: CAIVGGGNYGYTF. The DNA for the CDR3 is TGTGCCATCGTTGGAGGAGGTAACTATGGCTACACCTTC.

The V call is TRBV7-6, the J call TRBJ2-3; the D gene is possibly TRBD2 (6 bases). The CDR3 spans 14 residues. V was cut by 7 bases and J by 1 base, with 12 bases left in between. CDR1 SGHVS and CDR2 FNYEAQ come from the germline V gene. CDR3 in amino acids: CASKAGWGTDTQYF. CDR3 DNA: TGTGCCAGCAAGGCGGGGTGGGGCACAGATACGCAGTATTTT.

V is TRBV5-6 and J is TRBJ2-2; D remains ambiguous. V was trimmed by 0 bases and J by 1 base, leaving 4 bases between them. From germline, CDR1 is SGHDT and CDR2 YYEEEE. This CDR3 region has 14 residues. The CDR3 is CASSLVRNTGELFF. The CDR3 bases are TGTGCCAGCAGCTTGGTCAGGAACACCGGGGAGCTGTTTTTT.

The genes are TRBV29-1 and TRBJ2-7; 9 positions match TRBD1. This CDR3 has 14 amino acids. CDR1 is SQVTM, CDR2 ANQGSEA, per germline. The V gene end was trimmed by 1 base and the J gene end by 4 bases; junction bases not matched to a gene: 5. CDR3 sequence reads: CSVEGGTGTYEQYF. CDR3 nucleotide sequence: TGCAGCGTTGAAGGAGGGACAGGGACATACGAGCAGTACTTC.

The chain has TRBV5-4 and TRBJ2-1; 7 bases fit TRBD2. This CDR3 spans 15 amino acids. CDR1 is SGHNT, CDR2 YYREEE, per germline (reference sequence). V gave up 3 bases and J gave up 2 bases; unmatched junction bases: 5. The CDR3 sequence is CASSSSGGPYNEQFF. CDR3 in DNA: TGTGCCAGCAGCTCTTCGGGAGGTCCCTACAATGAGCAGTTCTTC.

This rearrangement joins TRBV6-5 to TRBJ1-2, with 9 positions matching TRBD1. The trim removed 5 bases at V and 7 bases at J, leaving 11 bases unmatched. Looked up from germline, CDR1 is MNHEY and CDR2 is SVGAGI. This CDR3 is 15 amino acids long. CDR3 loop: CASSRDRDGEAGYTF. DNA of the CDR3: TGTGCCAGCAGTAGGGACAGGGACGGTGAAGCTGGCTACACCTTC.

This clone has just a few counts. This chain joins TRBV25-1 and TRBJ1-6; tentatively, D is TRBD1 (5 bases). CDR1 MGHDK and CDR2 SYGVNS come from the germline V gene. V was pared by 5 bases and J by 4 bases, with 9 bases between. CDR3 length equals 14 residues. The DNA for the CDR3 is TGTGCCAGCAGTAACCGACAGTATAATTCACCCCTCCACTTT. As protein: CASSNRQYNSPLHF.

This chain links TRBV7-3 with TRBJ2-2, with 9 bases matching TRBD1. V lost 5 bases and J lost 3; bases outside the gene matches: 4. Germline CDR1 reads SGHTA; CDR2 reads FQGTGA. This CDR3 spans 15 amino acids. CDR3 coding DNA: TGTGCCAGCAGCGCCGGGACAGGGTACACCGGGGAGCTGTTTTTT. Its translation is CASSAGTGYTGELFF.

This clone appeared a single time. The chain couples TRBV7-3 to TRBJ2-2; D gene ambiguous. The CDR3 spans 14 residues. CDR1 is SGHTA and CDR2 is FQGTGA in the germline V gene. Trimming left V 5 bases short and J 6 bases short, with 13 bases between. This chain's CDR3 is CASSPQRGSGELFF. The CDR3 nucleotides read TGTGCCAGCAGCCCCCAGAGAGGATCCGGGGAGCTGTTTTTT.

The CDR3 nucleotides read TGTGCCAGCAGAAATCAGGGTGCGAACACCGGGGAGCTGTTTTTT. Protein product: CASRNQGANTGELFF. This chain links TRBV27 with TRBJ2-2, with TRBD1 as a possible D gene (5 bases). V was clipped by 6 bases and J by 0 bases, with 11 bases between them. This CDR3 is built from 15 residues. Germline CDR1 MNHEY, CDR2 SMNVEV (reference sequence).

This rearrangement joins TRBV2 to TRBJ2-1; 11 bases are shared with TRBD2. The J segment lost 7 bases and the V segment lost 4 bases, leaving 6 bases of the junction unmatched. Per germline, CDR1 SNHLY and CDR2 FYNNEI. The CDR3 is made up of 15 amino acids. In nucleotides, the CDR3 is TGTGCCAGCAGTGTAGGTAGCGGGGGGGGAAATGAGCAGTTCTTC. The encoded protein is CASSVGSGGGNEQFF.

The CDR3 loop is CASSASPGGEQYF. For the CDR3, the DNA is TGTGCCAGCAGTGCCTCGCCAGGGGGCGAGCAGTACTTC. This chain links TRBV9 with TRBJ2-7; TRBD1 aligns across 7 bases. Germline V gene lookup returns CDR1 SGDLS and CDR2 YYNGEE. After removal of 5 bases from V and 6 bases from J, the junction contained 8 bases not matched to a gene. This CDR3 is 13 amino acids long.

V is TRBV7-9 and J is TRBJ2-7; possibly TRBD2 for D (5 bases). Germline V gene sequence: CDR1 SEHNR, CDR2 FQNEAQ (reference sequence). Deletions cut 3 bases from V and 1 base from J, with 16 bases between. CDR3 length equals 16 residues. In DNA, the CDR3 is TGTGCCAGCAGCTTGATAAGAGGGCCCTGGTCCTACGAGCAGTACTTC. Its protein product is CASSLIRGPWSYEQYF.

The chain has TRBV15 and TRBJ2-7; D perhaps matches TRBD2 (5 bases). The germline gives CDR1 LNHNV, CDR2 YYDKDF (reference sequence). The CDR3 covers 13 residues. V lost 5 bases to trimming and J lost 3 bases, with 11 bases between them. The CDR3 DNA sequence: TGTGCCACCAGCTCAAATCGGGGCTACGAGCAGTACTTC. It translates to CATSSNRGYEQYF.

The chain recombines TRBV7-8 with TRBJ2-7, with a tentative D call TRBD1 (5 bases). CDR3 length equals 13 residues. CDR1 is SGHVS and CDR2 is FQNEAQ in the germline V gene. V was shortened by 6 bases and J by 6 bases, with 15 bases between the two germline ends. CDR3 DNA sequence: TGTGCCAGCAGTCTTGGGGCTTTGGGCGAGCAGTACTTC. Protein: CASSLGALGEQYF.